The TCR beta chain under discussion was sequenced for a study of shared clonotypes between healthy human individuals. The V and J ends lost 3 bases and 5 bases respectively, with 19 bases between them. In germline, CDR1 is LNHDA, CDR2 SQIVND (reference sequence). This CDR3 comprises 17 residues. Generated by immunoSEQ multiplex PCR, the TCRdb table keeps only in-frame clones and is missing some. Here the sample spans over 2,000,000 clones, 93% being singletons. CD8 cells classed as naive were CD45RO-negative and positively selected for CCR7, excluding terminally differentiated effector memory CD45RA+ cells. The donor cohort consisted entirely of Caucasian adults residing in Nashville, Tennessee. For this clone: The antigen remains unidentified.

Regarding the study as a whole: For naive CD4 cells, 4% to 6% of clonotypes were shared across a few donors.

The chain couples TRBV19 to TRBJ1-4; D call uncertain. This TCR derives from a man aged 18 to 30 in good health. Some clones in this sample may be carry-over from other donors' samples. The specimen was naive CD8+ T cells from PBMCs. This CDR3 reads CASSIPPTPGPNEKLFF. The CDR3, as DNA: TGTGCCAGTAGTATTCCGCCGACCCCGGGCCCGAATGAAAAACTGTTTTTT.